This T cell receptor beta chain came from a study of cytomegalovirus exposure and HLA in healthy donors. Study-wide results and caveats: Certain sequence variants were highly shared and formed a cluster, and this cluster was likely a sequencing artifact.

Everyone who donated was a healthy bone marrow donor. 60 Vbeta and 13 Jbeta primers were used in PCR. Data came from immunoSEQ multiplex PCR; TCRdb stores just in-frame clones and leaves some out. The table records around 94,000 clones, approximately 82% of them present only once. On this clone: Its specificity is not known. The junction does not match germline at one end; this may be a read error. Other DNA sequences in the same sample also yield this CDR3.

Per germline, CDR1 SGHTA and CDR2 FQGNSA. The CDR3 spans 15 residues. The specimen sequenced was PBMCs. The chain uses TRBV7-2 and TRBJ2-6, with 7 bases matching TRBD1. The clonotype was recovered from a man aged 40-49 years in good health and CMV-seronegative. CDR3: CASHPGGAGANVLTF. CDR3 bases: TGTGCCAGCCACCCAGGGGGAGCTGGGGCCAACGTCCTGACCTTC.